The following is a T cell receptor beta chain sequence with its context. A read error may account for a junction end that differs from germline. RNA was extracted from bulk tissue without any cell sorting. The normal lung tissue was taken more than 3 cm from the tumor edge. Between August and November 2014, newly diagnosed, chemotherapy-naive lung cancer patients underwent thoracic surgery in China. The data belong to a study of tumor and adjacent non-tumor tissue in lung cancer. Study as a whole: Patients were aged roughly 30 to 76, ten or so men and roughly five women, stage I to III.

CDR1 and CDR2 from the germline V gene are SGHNT and YENEEA. CDR3 length equals 15 residues. TCRbeta libraries were built with three rounds of nested PCR, modified from ARM-PCR. TCRdb called the multiplex PCR reads again in MiXCR, with one record for every CDR3 protein. The sample has around 82,000 distinct CDR3 sequences, 80% to 90% seen once; the top ten hold 51%. The sequenced material came from distant non-tumor lung tissue. The origin of this receptor is a man aged 55 to 69 with non-small cell lung cancer. This chain joins TRBV11-3 and TRBJ1-1; D not certain. This chain's CDR3 is CASSFAYTVGTEVFF. CDR3 bases: TGTGCCAGCAGCTTCGCCTACACGGTCGGCACTGAAGTTTTCTTT.